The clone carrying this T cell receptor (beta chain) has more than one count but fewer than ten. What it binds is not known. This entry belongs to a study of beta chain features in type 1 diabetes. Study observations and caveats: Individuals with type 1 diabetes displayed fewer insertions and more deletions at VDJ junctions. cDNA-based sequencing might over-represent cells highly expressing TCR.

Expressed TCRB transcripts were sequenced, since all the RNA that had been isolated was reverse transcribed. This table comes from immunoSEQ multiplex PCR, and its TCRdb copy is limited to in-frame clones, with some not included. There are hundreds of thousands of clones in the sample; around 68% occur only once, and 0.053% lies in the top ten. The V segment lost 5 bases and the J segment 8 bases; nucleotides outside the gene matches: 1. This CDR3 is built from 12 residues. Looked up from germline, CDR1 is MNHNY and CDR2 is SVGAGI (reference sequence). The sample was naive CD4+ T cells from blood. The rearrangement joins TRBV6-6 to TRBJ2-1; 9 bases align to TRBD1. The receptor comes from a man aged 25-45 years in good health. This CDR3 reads CASSRQGDEQFF. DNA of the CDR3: TGTGCCAGCAGTAGACAGGGGGATGAGCAGTTCTTC.